The 23 T cell receptor beta chains below come from one sample, sequenced in a study of shared clonotypes between healthy human individuals (TCRdb year 2020). The method behind the library was the immunoSEQ multiplex PCR assay. TCRdb holds this immuneACCESS table with in-frame rearrangements only. Some clones are missing; in checked studies, unresolved V genes explain under half, and the rest has no known cause. This sample has around 500,000 clones in its table, and 70% to 80% of those were observed once. 12% of the sample lies in the top ten. Sequenced material: PBMCs. These receptors were taken from a woman in her thirties or forties in good health. Some clones in this sample may be carry-over from other donors' samples.

This chain joins TRBV18 and TRBJ2-7; 14 bases align to TRBD2. Per germline, CDR1 KGHSH and CDR2 LQKENI. With 6 bases clipped from V and 5 bases from J, the junction kept 9 bases outside the gene matches. The CDR3 extends over 16 amino acids. CDR3 amino acids: CASSTGLAGAFDEQYF. The CDR3 nucleotides read TGTGCCAGCTCTACGGGACTAGCGGGAGCTTTCGACGAGCAGTACTTC. The whole variable domain, remainder taken from reference TRBV18 and TRBJ2-7, is NAGVMQNPRHLVRRRGQEARLRCSPMKGHSHVYWYRQLPEEGLKFMVYLQKENIIDESGMPKERFSAEFPKEGPSILRIQQVVRGDSAAYFCASSTGLAGAFDEQYFGPGTRLTVT.

The V gene is TRBV18, the J gene TRBJ2-3; TRBD2 matches 13 bases. CDR3 length equals 17 residues. Per germline, CDR1 KGHSH and CDR2 LQKENI. V was clipped by 5 bases and J by 2 bases; unmatched bases: 7. The CDR3 here is CASSSLGLAGYTDTQYF. For the CDR3, the DNA is TGTGCCAGCTCATCCTTGGGACTAGCGGGATACACAGATACGCAGTATTTT.

The chain combines TRBV6-1 with TRBJ1-5, with a possible D match to TRBD1 (5 bases). With 4 bases removed from V and 0 bases from J, the gap between germline ends came to 10 bases. This CDR3 has 15 residues. From germline, CDR1 is MNHNS and CDR2 SASEGT. CDR3 DNA sequence: TGTGCCAGCAGTGGGGACGGGTATAGCAATCAGCCCCAGCATTTT. It yields the protein CASSGDGYSNQPQHF.

Only one count was recorded for this clone. V gene TRBV11-2 combines with J gene TRBJ1-2; D gene unclear. Trimming removed 1 base from V and 5 bases from J, with 11 bases in between. The germline V gene has CDR1 SGHAT and CDR2 FQNNGV. The CDR3 sequence is 14 residues long. In nucleotides, the CDR3 is TGTGCCAGCAGCTTAGTTCTGTCCGCGTATGGCTACACCTTC. Translated, it gives CASSLVLSAYGYTF.

This clone was recorded a few times. The CDR3 reads CASTNEPGLAGVRFF. CDR3 DNA: TGCGCCAGCACCAATGAGCCGGGACTAGCGGGAGTCCGGTTCTTC. The gene calls are TRBV5-1 and TRBJ2-1, with 14 bases lining up with TRBD2. V dropped 6 bases and J dropped 15; count of bases not matched to a gene: 14. The CDR3 runs to 15 residues. Germline CDR1 is SGHRS and CDR2 is YFSETQ.

The V gene is TRBV28, the J gene TRBJ1-2; D is ambiguous. Trimming left V 10 bases short and J 8 bases short, with 20 bases between. Germline V gene data show CDR1 as MDHEN and CDR2 as SYDVKM. The CDR3 totals 13 residues. The CDR3 region has the DNA TGTGCCACCAACCCGGGATTGCCTGGCGGCTACACCTTC. Translated, it gives CATNPGLPGGYTF.

In DNA form, the CDR3 reads TGTGCCAGCAGTTACACCCAAACAGGGAATTGGTGCCCCTACAATGAGCAGTTCTTC. This translates into CASSYTQTGNWCPYNEQFF. This sequence joins TRBV6-7 and TRBJ2-1; a weak D match, TRBD1 (6 bases). TRBV6-7 is an ORF, with its function uncertain. V was shortened by 2 bases and J by 2 bases, with 22 bases between the two germline ends. The CDR3 extends over 19 amino acids.

This rearrangement joins TRBV7-9 to TRBJ2-7; D perhaps matches TRBD2 (6 bases). This CDR3 has 15 amino acids. Trimming pared 4 bases from V and 2 bases from J, leaving 15 bases between. Germline CDR1 SEHNR, CDR2 FQNEAQ (reference sequence). The CDR3 DNA sequence: TGTGCCAGCAGCTCAGAGGGACTCGGAGCCTACGAGCAGTACTTC. It yields the protein CASSSEGLGAYEQYF. Filled out from reference TRBV7-9 and TRBJ2-7, the complete variable domain reads DTGVSQNPRHKITKRGQNVTFRCDPISEHNRLYWYRQTLGQGPEFLTYFQNEAQLEKSRLLSDRFSAERPKGSFSTLEIQRTEQGDSAMYLCASSSEGLGAYEQYFGPGTRLTVT.

The gene calls are TRBV11-2 and TRBJ2-5, with 11 nucleotides matching TRBD2. Trimming cost V 1 base and J 7 bases; bases outside gene matches: 5. The CDR3 loop spans 15 amino acids. CDR1 is SGHAT, CDR2 FQNNGV, per germline. The CDR3 is CASSLGVAGGGTQYF. The CDR3 bases are TGTGCCAGCAGCTTAGGAGTAGCGGGAGGGGGGACCCAGTACTTC.

This chain connects TRBV29-1 to TRBJ2-3, with 13 bases identical to TRBD2. The CDR3 runs 16 residues. Germline values: CDR1 SQVTM, CDR2 ANQGSEA. Trimming cost V 6 bases and J 2 bases; bases outside gene matches: 8. This chain's CDR3 is CSVLAGGPAITDTQYF. DNA of the CDR3: TGCAGCGTACTAGCGGGAGGGCCGGCAATCACAGATACGCAGTATTTT.

The chain is built from TRBV7-2 and TRBJ2-3, with 7 bases identical to TRBD2. The V segment lost 3 bases and the J segment 6 bases; nucleotides outside the gene matches: 12. Germline V lookup: CDR1 SGHTA, CDR2 FQGNSA. The CDR3 spans 16 residues. This CDR3 reads CASSFGGTGGLDTQYF. In DNA form, the CDR3 reads TGTGCCAGCAGCTTTGGGGGGACGGGAGGCCTTGATACGCAGTATTTT.

The chain joins TRBV28 to TRBJ2-7; either TRBD1 or TRBD2 may supply D (6 bases each). Germline V CDR1 and CDR2: MDHEN, SYDVKM. The V gene lost 6 bases and the J gene lost 4 bases, with 16 bases spanning the gap. The CDR3 contains 14 residues. The CDR3 is CASRKGGRVYEQYF. CDR3 bases: TGTGCCAGCAGGAAGGGGGGCAGGGTATACGAGCAGTACTTC.

The CDR3 region has the DNA TGCGCCAGCAGCTTGGAGGGACAGGCACTCTATGGCTACACCTTC. Residues: CASSLEGQALYGYTF. The chain couples TRBV5-1 to TRBJ1-2, with TRBD1 matching over 8 bases. Germline trimming cut 0 bases from V and 4 bases from J; bases unmatched to any gene: 5. The CDR3 runs to 15 residues. The V gene's germline CDR1 is SGHRS and CDR2 YFSETQ.

The rearrangement uses TRBV30 and TRBJ2-5; tentatively, D is TRBD1 or TRBD2 (6 bases each). Germline V gene lookup returns CDR1 GTSNPN and CDR2 SVGIG (reference sequence). This CDR3 comprises 13 residues. V lost 1 base and J 5 bases, leaving 11 bases between the germline ends. For the CDR3, the DNA is TGTGCCTGGAGTGGGGGGGCCTGGGAGACCCAGTACTTC. It codes for CAWSGGAWETQYF.

Only a few counts were recorded for this clone. The junction differs from germline at one of its ends, possibly a read error. The chain links TRBV30 to TRBJ1-5; D is unresolved. Germline-derived CDR1 and CDR2 are GTSNPN and SVGIG (reference sequence). This CDR3 has 14 residues. DNA of the CDR3: TGTGCCTGGAGTGAGGGCAATAGCGATCAGCCCCAGCATTTT. It specifies CAWSEGNSDQPQHF.

The chain links TRBV29-1 to TRBJ1-2; weak D call: TRBD1 (5 bases). This CDR3 comprises 13 residues. Germline CDR1 SQVTM, CDR2 ANQGSEA. The V gene lost 0 bases and the J gene lost 8 bases, with 13 bases spanning the gap. CDR3 residues: CSVEDSGADGYTF. In nucleotides, the CDR3 is TGCAGCGTTGAAGATTCCGGGGCCGACGGCTACACCTTC.

This chain joins TRBV5-4 and TRBJ2-3; 7 positions agree with TRBD2. The length of the CDR3 is 16 residues. V lost 4 bases, J lost 1 base, and 9 bases stayed unmatched. Germline CDR1 is SGHNT and CDR2 is YYREEE (reference sequence). CDR3 region: CASSTVAGRGTDTQYF. For the CDR3, the DNA is TGTGCCAGCAGCACGGTAGCGGGTCGGGGCACAGATACGCAGTATTTT.

The genes are TRBV18 and TRBJ2-5; 9 bases line up with TRBD2. Per the germline V gene, CDR1 is KGHSH and CDR2 is LQKENI. V was pared by 0 bases and J by 1 base, with 3 bases of the junction left unmatched. The CDR3 extends over 16 amino acids. DNA of the CDR3: TGTGCCAGCTCACCACCTAGCGGGGGTACCCAAGAGACCCAGTACTTC. Protein sequence: CASSPPSGGTQETQYF.

The genes are TRBV18 and TRBJ2-1, with 8 bases fitting TRBD2. The V gene's germline CDR1 is KGHSH and CDR2 LQKENI. V dropped 0 bases and J dropped 5; count of bases not matched to a gene: 3. The CDR3 contains 15 residues. The CDR3 here is CASSPPGRGNNEQFF. The DNA for the CDR3 is TGTGCCAGCTCACCACCCGGGAGGGGTAACAATGAGCAGTTCTTC.

The CDR3 DNA reads TGTGCCAGCAGTGTCGGGACAGGGGGCGGAAAGACCCAGTACTTC. Translation gives CASSVGTGGGKTQYF. The J gene is TRBJ2-5, the V gene TRBV6-1; 12 bases agree with TRBD1. CDR1 and CDR2 (germline): MNHNS, SASEGT. CDR3 length: 15 residues. Trimming cost V 4 bases and J 6 bases; bases outside gene matches: 6.

The chain recombines TRBV19 with TRBJ1-2; 9 bases align to TRBD1. This CDR3 contains 17 residues. J lost 0 bases, V lost 5 bases, and 10 bases had no gene match. In germline, CDR1 is LNHDA, CDR2 SQIVND (reference sequence). CDR3 loop: CASSSPRTGEANYGYTF. The CDR3 DNA sequence: TGTGCCAGTAGTTCACCACGGACAGGGGAGGCTAACTATGGCTACACCTTC.

There are many counts of this clone. The gene calls are TRBV29-1 and TRBJ1-1; D remains ambiguous. CDR1 SQVTM and CDR2 ANQGSEA come from the germline V gene. The CDR3 extends over 15 amino acids. CDR3 DNA: TGCAGTTTCGCCGTCGTGAATAGGGCGGGGACTGAAGCTTTCTTT. Its translation: CSFAVVNRAGTEAFF.

The chain recombines TRBV5-1 with TRBJ2-1, with 13 bases identical to TRBD2. There are 18 residues in the CDR3. CDR1 and CDR2 from the germline V gene are SGHRS and YFSETQ. Trimming at V came to 0 bases and at J to 6 bases, leaving 9 bases not matched to a gene. CDR3 sequence: CASSLGYGLAGDPNEQFF. As DNA, the CDR3 is TGCGCCAGCAGCTTGGGCTACGGACTAGCGGGAGACCCCAATGAGCAGTTCTTC.